Shown below are 17 T cell receptor beta chains from a single sample sequenced in a study of T cell changes during pregnancy in multiple sclerosis. The data were produced by immunoSEQ multiplex PCR, yet TCRdb's version contains in-frame clones alone and is incomplete. The sample records approximately 37,000 clones, approximately 92% being singletons. Sample: CD4+ T cells from peripheral blood mononuclear cells, taken in the first trimester of pregnancy. The receptor source for this set is a female donor with multiple sclerosis, enrolled in a pregnancy study.

The rearrangement links TRBV7-8 to TRBJ1-5; TRBD1 aligns across 8 bases. Germline V lookup: CDR1 SGHVS, CDR2 FQNEAQ. With 5 bases clipped from V and 6 bases from J, the junction kept 6 bases outside the gene matches. This CDR3 has 14 amino acids. The CDR3 DNA reads as TGTGCCAGCAGCATCGACAGGGGAGGTCAGCCCCAGCATTTT. Translating gives CASSIDRGGQPQHF.

The chain carries TRBV6-5 and TRBJ1-5; D is possibly TRBD1 (6 bases). Germline V gives CDR1 MNHEY, CDR2 SVGAGI. The CDR3 has 13 residues. The V gene lost 5 bases and the J gene lost 7 bases, with 12 bases spanning the gap. The CDR3 DNA reads TGTGCCAGCAGTCGGACAGCGATACAGCCCCAGCATTTT. The encoded protein is CASSRTAIQPQHF.

The V call is TRBV6-5, the J call TRBJ2-1; 8 bases align to TRBD2. V shed 6 bases and J 4 bases; nucleotides not matched to a gene: 8. Germline CDR1 is MNHEY and CDR2 is SVGAGI. This CDR3 comprises 15 residues. In DNA form, the CDR3 reads TGTGCCAGCAGAGACAGCGGGAGTAGTTACAATGAGCAGTTCTTC. Protein sequence: CASRDSGSSYNEQFF.

This clone was observed a few times. This rearrangement joins TRBV5-1 to TRBJ1-4; 9 bases line up with TRBD1. J was trimmed by 7 bases and V by 4 bases; bases with no gene match: 8. The V gene's germline CDR1 is SGHRS and CDR2 YFSETQ. The CDR3 is 15 amino acids. The CDR3 loop reads CASSPNRGRGEKLFF. CDR3 coding DNA: TGCGCCAGCAGCCCAAACAGGGGGCGCGGTGAAAAACTGTTTTTT.

This clone has a single count. V and J are TRBV10-3 and TRBJ1-5; tentative D call: TRBD1 (5 bases). The CDR3 runs 13 residues. The germline gives CDR1 ENHRY, CDR2 SYGVKD. Between the trimmed V and J ends, which lost 4 bases and 5 bases, there was a span of 9 bases. CDR3 sequence reads: CAISGGGDQPQHF. CDR3 nucleotides: TGTGCCATCAGTGGGGGAGGGGATCAGCCCCAGCATTTT.

V is TRBV5-4 and J is TRBJ2-2; 7 bases match TRBD1. CDR1 is SGHNT and CDR2 is YYREEE in the germline V gene (reference sequence). The ends lost 0 bases at V and 6 bases at J; junction bases unmatched: 2. This CDR3 has 14 amino acids. The CDR3 nucleotides are TGTGCCAGCAGCTTGGAGGGGGCATCCGGGGAGCTGTTTTTT. This gives the protein CASSLEGASGELFF.

The chain combines TRBV28 with TRBJ1-1, with 8 bases aligning to TRBD1. The CDR3 runs to 16 residues. V shed 6 bases, J shed 4 bases, and the junction held 13 bases outside the gene matches. Germline CDR1 and CDR2: MDHEN and SYDVKM. CDR3 amino acids: CASRDSQGGVITEAFF. DNA for the CDR3: TGTGCCAGCAGAGATTCACAGGGGGGCGTGATCACTGAAGCTTTCTTT.

J is TRBJ2-5 and V is TRBV5-1; TRBD1 matches at 10 bases. The germline gives CDR1 SGHRS, CDR2 YFSETQ. The CDR3 length is 15 residues. Trimming took 4 bases from V and 5 from J; bases not matched to a gene: 8. The CDR3 DNA sequence: TGCGCCAGCAGCCTCAGGACAGGGGGAGGGGAGACCCAGTACTTC. Protein sequence: CASSLRTGGGETQYF.

J is TRBJ1-1 and V is TRBV29-1, with 8 bases identical to TRBD1. The CDR3 runs 14 residues. Germline CDR1 reads SQVTM; CDR2 reads ANQGSEA. Trimming took 2 bases from V and 7 from J; bases not matched to a gene: 9. The CDR3 coding sequence is TGCAGCGTTGAAAAGGGGCAGGGGGCAGGTGAAGCTTTCTTT. Encoded protein: CSVEKGQGAGEAFF.

The chain is built from TRBV6-1 and TRBJ1-2, with no clear D. This CDR3 has 13 residues. Trimming took off 4 bases at V and 4 bases at J, with 10 bases between the two ends. The V gene's germline CDR1 is MNHNS and CDR2 SASEGT. The CDR3 DNA sequence: TGTGCCAGCAGTGGATTGACACTCTATGGCTACACCTTC. Its translation is CASSGLTLYGYTF.

J is TRBJ2-7 and V is TRBV28; 11 bases are shared with TRBD1. The CDR3 runs 16 residues. V was clipped by 1 base and J by 7 bases; unmatched bases: 9. Per the germline V gene, CDR1 is MDHEN and CDR2 is SYDVKM. CDR3 amino acids: CASSLFTGTGGNEQYF. In DNA, the CDR3 is TGTGCCAGCAGTTTATTCACCGGGACAGGGGGGAATGAGCAGTACTTC.

This chain links TRBV11-3 with TRBJ1-1, with a tentative D call TRBD1 (5 bases). In germline, CDR1 is SGHNT, CDR2 YENEEA. The CDR3 loop spans 14 amino acids. Trimming removed 2 bases at V and 1 base at J, with 8 bases between. CDR3 residues: CASSLSRENTEAFF. The CDR3 nucleotides read TGTGCCAGCAGCTTAAGCAGGGAGAACACTGAAGCTTTCTTT.

This sequence joins TRBV6-4 and TRBJ2-7; possible D gene TRBD2, 5 bases. The ends were cut back, 1 base at V and 4 bases at J, with 14 bases in the middle. Germline V gives CDR1 MRHNA, CDR2 SNTAGT. CDR3 size: 15 residues. The CDR3 DNA sequence: TGTGCCAGCAGTGACTGGGAGAAGGGCCAGTACGAGCAGTACTTC. This sequence encodes CASSDWEKGQYEQYF.

The V call is TRBV5-5, the J call TRBJ1-4; no clear D gene. Germline CDR1 is SGHKS and CDR2 is YYEKEE (reference sequence). The V gene lost 2 bases and the J gene lost 1 base, with 6 bases spanning the gap. The CDR3 extends over 14 amino acids. The CDR3 region is CASSFELTNEKLFF. In DNA, the CDR3 is TGTGCCAGCAGCTTCGAGCTAACTAATGAAAAACTGTTTTTT.

The CDR3 loop reads CAISPTSGENIQYF. In nucleotides, the CDR3 is TGTGCCATCAGTCCGACTAGCGGAGAAAACATTCAGTACTTC. The J gene is TRBJ2-4, the V gene TRBV10-3; TRBD2 matches 9 bases. Germline V gene lookup returns CDR1 ENHRY and CDR2 SYGVKD. The trim removed 5 bases at V and 5 bases at J, leaving 4 bases unmatched. The CDR3 is 14 residues long.

The chain uses TRBV27 and TRBJ1-1; D gene unclear. V shed 3 bases and J shed 1 base, with 6 bases lying between them. This CDR3 contains 13 residues. Germline assignment: CDR1 MNHEY and CDR2 SMNVEV (reference sequence). CDR3 DNA sequence: TGTGCCAGCAGTTTCACACCGAACACTGAAGCTTTCTTT. Its translation: CASSFTPNTEAFF.

As concerns this clone: One end of the junction varies from germline; a read error may be responsible. This sequence joins TRBV4-3 and TRBJ2-1; possible D gene TRBD2, 6 bases. Germline CDR1 LGHNA, CDR2 YSLEER. This CDR3 is 15 amino acids long. Here the CDR3 DNA reads TGCGCTAGCAGCCAAGACATAGCGGACTACAATGAGCAGTTCTTC. This translates into CASSQDIADYNEQFF.